Each of the 20 T cell receptor beta chains below was sequenced from the same sample in a study of human T cells and chemical hapten exposure (dated by TCRdb to about 2021). The time point label here, explained by the study, means: patch test 1, 2 weeks after DPC sensitization. The meaning of the sample's treatment or condition label: therapeutic diphenylcyclopropenone sensitization with weekly scalp DPC. The library was generated by RACE. The data were produced on a NextSeq 500. TCRdb ran its own pipeline on the public reads, namely fastp trimming at Q25 and MiXCR clone calling, and kept in-frame beta chains. Rows matching on CDR3 protein sequence are summarized as one entry with the most common DNA and genes. In this sample the table shows 300,000 to 350,000 distinct CDR3 sequences, under 9% of which occur a single time. 7% to 10% of the sample is held by the ten biggest clonotypes. The specimen comprised whole blood, sampled in connection with sensitization to the hapten diphenylcyclopropenone (DPC). The receptors originated from a woman under 30 with alopecia areata. Some clones in this sample may be carry-over from other donors' samples.

This clonotype was seen a handful of times. J is TRBJ2-3 and V is TRBV7-9; 8 bases agree with TRBD2. Per germline, CDR1 SEHNR and CDR2 FQNEAQ (reference sequence). The CDR3 runs 16 residues. V trimming: 2 bases; J trimming: 2 bases; junction bases outside the gene matches: 6. CDR3 protein: CASSLPQRGFTDTQYF. The CDR3 coding sequence is TGTGCCAGCAGCTTACCCCAGCGGGGGTTCACAGATACGCAGTATTTT.

Ten or more counts support this clonotype. The V gene is TRBV9, the J gene TRBJ2-1; no firm D call. The CDR3 has 14 amino acids. Germline-derived CDR1 and CDR2 are SGDLS and YYNGEE. V was shortened by 0 bases and J by 5 bases, with 9 bases between the two germline ends. The CDR3 loop reads CASSVAWADNEQFF. In DNA form, the CDR3 reads TGTGCCAGCAGCGTAGCTTGGGCAGACAATGAGCAGTTCTTC.

This clonotype was seen a few times. V usage is TRBV6-6 and J usage is TRBJ2-5, with D possibly being TRBD2 (5 bases). The CDR3 sequence is 15 residues long. V lost 4 bases, J lost 5 bases, and 17 bases lay in between. CDR1 MNHNY and CDR2 SVGAGI come from the germline V gene (reference sequence). The DNA for the CDR3 is TGTGCCAGCAGTTTCGGACTCTCGTCGGTGGAGACCCAGTACTTC. Protein: CASSFGLSSVETQYF.

Ten or more counts support this clonotype. This chain joins TRBV12-3 or TRBV12-4 and TRBJ2-2; no firm D call. This CDR3 comprises 13 residues. The V end lost 7 bases, the J end lost 5 bases, and 11 bases lay between the germline ends. The CDR3 loop is CASTPRGTGELFF. CDR3 in DNA: TGTGCCAGCACCCCCCGTGGGACCGGGGAGCTGTTTTTT.

This sequence joins TRBV4-2 and TRBJ2-7; tentative D call: TRBD1 (6 bases). The germline V gene has CDR1 LGHNA and CDR2 YNFKEQ. This CDR3 spans 15 amino acids. Trimming took 5 bases from V and 1 from J, leaving 15 bases between them. The CDR3 DNA reads as TGTGCCAGCAGCGTTCGATCCACAGGGTCCTACGAGCAGTACTTC. Its translation is CASSVRSTGSYEQYF.

This clonotype was detected only a few times. The J gene is TRBJ1-6, the V gene TRBV3-1, with a tentative D call TRBD1 (5 bases). V was shortened by 6 bases and J by 10 bases, with 19 bases between the two germline ends. The CDR3 is made up of 15 amino acids. From germline, CDR1 is LGHDT and CDR2 YNNKEL (reference sequence). CDR3 DNA sequence: TGTGCCAGCAGATGGGCAGGGAACGGCGACTCACCCCTCCACTTT. Its translation is CASRWAGNGDSPLHF.

The chain employs TRBV2 and TRBJ2-1; D ambiguous. V was cut by 6 bases and J by 10 bases, with 19 bases left in between. The CDR3 sequence is 14 residues long. Germline CDR1 SNHLY, CDR2 FYNNEI. CDR3 region: CASRSPFGEDEQFF. The CDR3 DNA follows: TGTGCCAGCAGGAGCCCCTTCGGTGAGGACGAGCAGTTCTTC.

The V and J genes are TRBV4-2 and TRBJ2-7; TRBD2 aligns across 8 bases. The ends lost 0 bases at V and 1 base at J; junction bases unmatched: 5. The CDR3 loop spans 16 amino acids. Germline values: CDR1 LGHNA, CDR2 YNFKEQ. As DNA, the CDR3 is TGTGCCAGCAGCCAAGAGGCTGCGGGGGGTTCCTACGAGCAGTACTTC. This encodes CASSQEAAGGSYEQYF.

This clonotype has a handful of counts. The chain links TRBV12-3 or TRBV12-4 to TRBJ2-7; D tentatively fits TRBD1 or TRBD2 (6 bases each). Between the trimmed V and J ends, which lost 5 bases and 3 bases, there was a span of 17 bases. This CDR3 contains 15 residues. The CDR3 DNA sequence: TGTGCCAGCAGTCACCGGGGGCAGGGCCTCTACGAGCAGTACTTC. This encodes CASSHRGQGLYEQYF.

The sample holds a few counts of this clonotype. V gene TRBV7-9 combines with J gene TRBJ2-3; 11 bases map to TRBD1. CDR1 is SEHNR, CDR2 FQNEAQ, per germline (reference sequence). The J segment lost 4 bases and the V segment lost 1 base, leaving 4 bases of the junction unmatched. The CDR3 runs to 16 residues. This CDR3 is CASSLGRTGGPDTQYF. CDR3 sequence (DNA): TGTGCCAGCAGCTTAGGGCGGACAGGGGGCCCAGATACGCAGTATTTT.

This clonotype turned up a few times. The chain couples TRBV6-5 to TRBJ1-3; 10 nucleotides agree with TRBD1. The CDR3 has 14 residues. The ends lost 6 bases at V and 5 bases at J; junction bases unmatched: 4. CDR1 is MNHEY and CDR2 is SVGAGI in the germline V gene. CDR3: CASSRDRGRNTIYF. DNA for the CDR3: TGTGCCAGCAGCCGGGACAGGGGTAGAAACACCATATATTTT.

This clonotype was seen at least ten times. This chain links TRBV14 with TRBJ2-1; D gene uncertain. Germline V CDR1 and CDR2: SGHDN, FVKESK. Between the trimmed V and J ends, which lost 5 bases and 3 bases, there was a span of 8 bases. The CDR3 contains 13 residues. The chain's CDR3 is CASSWIGYNEQFF. The CDR3 DNA is TGTGCCAGCAGCTGGATAGGCTACAATGAGCAGTTCTTC.

The table lists this clonotype with a few counts. The genes are TRBV7-6 and TRBJ2-2; D gene uncertain. CDR3 size: 14 residues. The V gene lost 3 bases and the J gene lost 4 bases, with 9 bases spanning the gap. Germline values: CDR1 SGHVS, CDR2 FNYEAQ. CDR3 coding DNA: TGTGCCAGCAGCTTGTCTACTGGCACCGGGGAGCTGTTTTTT. Protein: CASSLSTGTGELFF.

This clonotype turned up a few times. The J gene is TRBJ2-7, the V gene TRBV6-2 or TRBV6-3; TRBD1 matches 7 bases. The CDR3 has 14 residues. Germline trimming cut 5 bases from V and 8 bases from J; bases unmatched to any gene: 12. Germline values: CDR1 MNHEY, CDR2 SVGEGT. Here the CDR3 DNA reads TGTGCCAGCAGTACGACGACAGGGCCTACCAAGCAGTACTTC. This sequence encodes CASSTTTGPTKQYF.

This clonotype has only a few counts. This chain links TRBV7-6 with TRBJ1-1, with D unresolved. The germline V and J ends were trimmed by 3 bases and 1 base, with 9 bases remaining between them. The germline gives CDR1 SGHVS, CDR2 FNYEAQ. This CDR3 comprises 14 residues. CDR3 in DNA: TGTGCCAGCAGCTTCAGAGTGGCGAACACTGAAGCTTTCTTT. Translation gives CASSFRVANTEAFF.

This clonotype was detected a few times. V and J are TRBV20-1 and TRBJ2-3, with TRBD2 matching 8 bases. The CDR3 has 15 residues. Germline V lookup: CDR1 DFQATT, CDR2 SNEGSKA (reference sequence). The trim removed 3 bases at V and 2 bases at J, leaving 7 bases unmatched. The CDR3 loop is CSASPASGYTDTQYF. The CDR3, as DNA: TGCAGTGCTAGTCCGGCTAGCGGGTACACAGATACGCAGTATTTT.

This clonotype appeared many times. The rearrangement uses TRBV5-5 and TRBJ2-7, with 9 bases that match TRBD1. The CDR3 has 15 residues. Germline CDR1 and CDR2: SGHKS and YYEKEE (reference sequence). V lost 0 bases, J lost 6 bases, and 7 bases stayed unmatched. CDR3 sequence: CASSLAGTGWSEQYF. In DNA, the CDR3 is TGTGCCAGCAGCTTGGCCGGGACAGGGTGGAGCGAGCAGTACTTC.

With respect to this clonotype: At one end, the junction sequence differs from germline, possibly due to a read error. This chain connects TRBV9 to TRBJ2-3; 12 bases map to TRBD2. Germline V gives CDR1 SGDLS, CDR2 YYNGEE. This CDR3 contains 20 residues. The CDR3 DNA reads as TGTGCCAGCAGCAAAACTAGCGGGGGGCCGTCCATCCGTAATACAGATACGCAGTGTTTT. This encodes CASSKTSGGPSIRNTDTQCF.

This chain uses TRBV4-3 with TRBJ2-5; TRBD2 matches 7 bases. The CDR3 has 16 residues. Germline trimming cut 0 bases from V and 3 bases from J; bases unmatched to any gene: 7. Germline loops: CDR1 LGHNA, CDR2 YSLEER. The CDR3 DNA reads as TGCGCCAGCAGCCAAGACCCCCCTAGCGGTAAAGAGACCCAGTACTTC. It translates to CASSQDPPSGKETQYF.

This clonotype turned up a few times. The rearrangement joins TRBV4-3 to TRBJ2-2; D may be TRBD1 or TRBD2 (5 bases each). The CDR3 extends over 16 amino acids. The germline gives CDR1 LGHNA, CDR2 YSLEER. V was pared by 3 bases and J by 6 bases, with 17 bases between. In DNA, the CDR3 is TGCGCCAGCAGCCACGTTGTAGATATGGGGGCCGGGGAGCTGTTTTTT. Residues: CASSHVVDMGAGELFF.